Shown below are 30 T cell receptor beta chains from a single sample sequenced in a study of glioma-infiltrating T cells. The iRepertoire nested amplicon-rescue multiplex PCR amplified TCR alpha and beta CDR3s from RNA. A single record per CDR3 protein comes from TCRdb applying MiXCR to the multiplex PCR reads. The table records approximately 110,000 distinct CDR3 sequences, roughly 25% of them present only once. Sequencing was done on a sample of glioma tissue, nonneoplastic brain tissue, or PBMCs (not recorded which). These receptors were obtained from a human donor with low-grade glioma or glioblastoma, undergoing nonglioma brain surgery, or in good health (not recorded which).

In its sample, this clonotype was seen a few times. One end of the junction fails to match germline, which may point to a read error. V gene TRBV4-1 combines with J gene TRBJ2-7, with 7 bases lining up with TRBD2. Germline CDR1 and CDR2: MGHRA and YSYEKL. The CDR3 totals 17 residues. The CDR3 is CANSQGPAAGVVGEQYF. The CDR3, as DNA: TGCGCCAACAGCCAAGGCCCGGCGGCGGGAGTGGTTGGCGAGCAGTACTTC.

This clonotype was counted ten times or more. J is TRBJ1-1 and V is TRBV7-9; 11 positions agree with TRBD1. The CDR3 totals 15 residues. J was trimmed by 4 bases and V by 6 bases; bases with no gene match: 7. CDR1 is SEHNR and CDR2 is FQNEAQ in the germline V gene (reference sequence). In nucleotides, the CDR3 is TGTGCCAGCAGTCCTCCGGGGACAGGGGGCACTGAAGCTTTCTTT. This gives the protein CASSPPGTGGTEAFF.

This clonotype has ten or more counts. This sequence joins TRBV7-2 and TRBJ2-7, with unresolved D. Per the germline V gene, CDR1 is SGHTA and CDR2 is FQGNSA. The germline V and J ends were trimmed by 5 bases and 2 bases, with 13 bases remaining between them. The CDR3 has 14 residues. The CDR3 reads CASSTSDGTYEQYF. As DNA, the CDR3 is TGTGCCAGCAGCACTTCAGACGGAACCTACGAGCAGTACTTC. The full variable domain, its missing parts supplied by reference TRBV7-2 and TRBJ2-7, is GAGVSQSPSNKVTEKGKDVELRCDPISGHTALYWYRQSLGQGLEFLIYFQGNSAPDKSGLPSDRFSAERTGGSVSTLTIQRTQQEDSAVYLCASSTSDGTYEQYFGPGTRLTVT.

Only a few counts were recorded for this clonotype. This sequence joins TRBV2 and TRBJ2-1, with TRBD2 identical over 9 bases. Per the germline V gene, CDR1 is SNHLY and CDR2 is FYNNEI. The CDR3 is made up of 16 amino acids. The junction had 12 bases not matched to a gene; V was cut back by 6 bases and J by 6 bases. In DNA form, the CDR3 reads TGTGCCAGCAGGGTTAGCGGGAGTGAAATCCCCAATGAGCAGTTCTTC. Protein product: CASRVSGSEIPNEQFF.

At least ten counts were recorded for this clonotype. The rearrangement uses TRBV6-1 and TRBJ2-1; either TRBD1 or TRBD2 may supply D (5 bases each). This CDR3 spans 13 amino acids. V lost 4 bases and J 10 bases, leaving 14 bases between the germline ends. Germline loops: CDR1 MNHNS, CDR2 SASEGT. CDR3: CASSGSGLREQFF. CDR3 nucleotides: TGTGCCAGCAGTGGTTCGGGGCTAAGGGAGCAGTTCTTC.

The chain combines TRBV12-3 or TRBV12-4 with TRBJ2-1, with 7 nucleotides matching TRBD2. Trimming took 3 bases from V and 1 from J; bases not matched to a gene: 18. The CDR3 length is 20 residues. The CDR3 nucleotides read TGTGCCAGCAGTTTTCACAACCTATTCGGGGGGAGAGGTTCCTACAATGAGCAGTTCTTC. This translates into CASSFHNLFGGRGSYNEQFF.

A few counts support this clonotype. CDR3 bases: TGCAGCGTCGAGAAGACAGGTCTTAACGAGCAGTACTTC. Residues: CSVEKTGLNEQYF. V usage is TRBV29-1 and J usage is TRBJ2-7; perhaps TRBD1 as D (6 bases). The CDR3 is made up of 13 amino acids. V lost 6 bases and J lost 5, with 17 bases in between. Germline V lookup: CDR1 SQVTM, CDR2 ANQGSEA.

This clonotype was counted at least ten times. The chain couples TRBV20-1 to TRBJ2-3; 11 bases map to TRBD2. With V trimmed by 5 bases and J by 0 bases, 7 bases remained unmatched. Germline assignment: CDR1 DFQATT and CDR2 SNEGSKA (reference sequence). The CDR3 has 16 amino acids. DNA of the CDR3: TGCAGTGCTGACGGGACTAGCGGATATAGCACAGATACGCAGTATTTT. It encodes CSADGTSGYSTDTQYF.

With respect to this clonotype: A read error is possible here, since a much larger clone lies one base away. This chain connects TRBV20-1 to TRBJ2-3; the D gene is possibly TRBD2 (7 bases). Germline CDR1 reads DFQATT; CDR2 reads SNEGSKA (reference sequence). This CDR3 is built from 14 residues. V lost 8 bases and J 5 bases, leaving 20 bases between the germline ends. CDR3 nucleotide sequence: TGCAGTCCGTTGGGGGCGGGAGAAGAAGATACGCAGTATTTT. Translating it yields CSPLGAGEEDTQYF.

Concerning this clonotype itself: A much larger clone is a single base away; this may be a read error. The chain employs TRBV28 and TRBJ1-2; no firm D call. V was trimmed by 3 bases and J by 4 bases, leaving 0 bases between them. The CDR3 totals 10 residues. Germline assignment: CDR1 MDHEN and CDR2 SYDVKM. The CDR3 region is CASSFYGYTF. The CDR3 nucleotides are TGTGCCAGCAGTTTCTATGGCTACACCTTC.

Ten or more counts support this clonotype. V gene TRBV20-1 combines with J gene TRBJ2-3; 11 nucleotides agree with TRBD1. Losses at the gene ends were 5 bases for V and 3 bases for J; bases not matched to a gene: 4. This CDR3 is 14 amino acids long. Germline V CDR1 and CDR2: DFQATT, SNEGSKA (reference sequence). This chain's CDR3 is CSAPDRGLTDTQYF. The DNA of the CDR3 is TGCAGTGCTCCGGACAGGGGGCTGACAGATACGCAGTATTTT.

This clonotype has at least ten counts. The chain is built from TRBV3-1 and TRBJ2-5; TRBD2 is a possible D gene (6 bases). Trimming cost V 1 base and J 3 bases, with 15 bases left between them. The CDR3 consists of 16 residues. Germline V lookup: CDR1 LGHDT, CDR2 YNNKEL (reference sequence). Here the CDR3 DNA reads TGTGCCAGCAGCCAAGGTTCAAGGCGGAGGGAAGAGACCCAGTACTTC. Translated: CASSQGSRRREETQYF.

This clonotype was observed at least ten times. The V gene is TRBV7-3, the J gene TRBJ2-3; D not certain. The CDR3 consists of 12 residues. Germline V gene lookup returns CDR1 SGHTA and CDR2 FQGTGA. V was clipped by 3 bases and J by 4 bases, with 5 bases between them. CDR3 amino acids: CASSLSSDTQYF. In DNA, the CDR3 is TGTGCCAGCAGCTTGTCGTCAGATACGCAGTATTTT.

This clonotype was picked up many times. The chain carries TRBV7-3 and TRBJ2-1, with TRBD2 as a possible D gene (6 bases). Germline values: CDR1 SGHTA, CDR2 FQGTGA. This CDR3 spans 13 amino acids. Trimming shortened V by 4 bases and J by 10 bases, and 14 bases separated the two germline ends. DNA for the CDR3: TGTGCCAGCAGCTCCCAGGCGGGGCTAGAGCAGTTCTTC. This translates into CASSSQAGLEQFF.

This clonotype came up many times. CDR3 sequence reads: CSARGLAGGPGSYEQYF. CDR3 in DNA: TGCAGTGCTCGGGGACTAGCGGGAGGGCCGGGTTCCTACGAGCAGTACTTC. The chain joins TRBV20-1 to TRBJ2-7; 16 positions match TRBD2. V was clipped by 5 bases and J by 1 base; unmatched bases: 8. The CDR3 sequence is 17 residues long. Germline values: CDR1 DFQATT, CDR2 SNEGSKA (reference sequence).

This clonotype was picked up many times. The chain links TRBV20-1 to TRBJ2-7; 12 bases are a match to TRBD2. CDR1 is DFQATT and CDR2 is SNEGSKA in the germline V gene (reference sequence). J gave up 2 bases and V 2 bases, and 4 bases lay outside the gene matches. The CDR3 is 15 amino acids. The CDR3, as DNA: TGCAGTGCTAGAACCCTAGCGGGAGGGCCCTACGAGCAGTACTTC. It yields the protein CSARTLAGGPYEQYF.

This clonotype has ten or more counts. This chain connects TRBV6-1 to TRBJ2-7, with TRBD1 matching over 7 bases. The germline V gene encodes CDR1 MNHNS and CDR2 SASEGT. The V gene end was trimmed by 5 bases and the J gene end by 3 bases; junction bases not matched to a gene: 4. This CDR3 is 13 amino acids long. In DNA form, the CDR3 reads TGTGCCAGCAGTCTGGGACAGCTCTACGAGCAGTACTTC. Translated, it gives CASSLGQLYEQYF.

This clonotype has a handful of counts. This chain connects TRBV30 to TRBJ1-5, with D unresolved. Deletions cut 0 bases from V and 3 bases from J, with 6 bases between. Germline CDR1 and CDR2: GTSNPN and SVGIG (reference sequence). The CDR3 covers 13 residues. This chain's CDR3 is CAWSVLANQPQHF. Written as DNA, the CDR3 is TGTGCCTGGAGTGTATTGGCCAATCAGCCCCAGCATTTT.

This clonotype has ten or more counts. The chain couples TRBV6-1 to TRBJ2-3; D not resolved. Per germline, CDR1 MNHNS and CDR2 SASEGT. Deletions cut 7 bases from V and 2 bases from J, with 10 bases between. This CDR3 is built from 13 residues. CDR3 in amino acids: CASTWADTDTQYF. CDR3 in DNA: TGTGCCAGCACGTGGGCGGACACAGATACGCAGTATTTT.

Many counts were recorded for this clonotype. J is TRBJ2-3 and V is TRBV7-9, with no clear D. Germline values: CDR1 SEHNR, CDR2 FQNEAQ (reference sequence). The length of the CDR3 is 14 residues. V lost 5 bases and J lost 1, with 10 bases in between. Here the CDR3 reads CASSPSVRTDTQYF. In DNA, the CDR3 is TGTGCCAGCAGCCCTTCCGTCCGCACAGATACGCAGTATTTT.

This clonotype appeared a single time. A read error may explain this, as a much larger clone is one base away. V usage is TRBV7-2 and J usage is TRBJ1-2; possibly TRBD1 for D (6 bases). V shed 2 bases and J shed 1 base, with 8 bases lying between them. The CDR3 is 14 amino acids. Germline values: CDR1 SGHTA, CDR2 FQGNSA. The CDR3, as DNA: TGTGCCAGCAGCTTACAGGGGTTTAACTATGGCTACACCTTC. The encoded protein is CASSLQGFNYGYTF.

Many counts were recorded for this clonotype. The DNA for the CDR3 is TGTGCCACCAGTGATCCATCGGAGCGAAACAATGAGCAGTTCTTC. It encodes CATSDPSERNNEQFF. The V and J genes are TRBV24-1 and TRBJ2-1; no clear D. There are 15 residues in the CDR3. Germline V gene lookup returns CDR1 KGHDR and CDR2 SFDVKD. The germline V and J ends were trimmed by 3 bases and 5 bases, with 13 bases remaining between them.

This clonotype was seen at least ten times. CDR3 loop: CASSPQGPTNEKLFF. In DNA, the CDR3 is TGTGCCAGCAGTCCTCAGGGACCAACTAATGAAAAACTGTTTTTT. V gene TRBV12-3 or TRBV12-4 combines with J gene TRBJ1-4, with a weak D call TRBD1 (5 bases). The CDR3 runs to 15 residues. V lost 5 bases and J 0 bases, leaving 10 bases between the germline ends.

Here the CDR3 reads CSARWDRNEQFF. The CDR3 DNA reads as TGCAGTGCTAGATGGGACAGGAATGAGCAGTTCTTC. The V call is TRBV20-1, the J call TRBJ2-1, with TRBD1 identical over 8 bases. CDR3 length: 12 residues. Germline-derived CDR1 and CDR2 are DFQATT and SNEGSKA (reference sequence). V gave up 2 bases and J gave up 7 bases; unmatched junction bases: 1.

Points on this clonotype: The CDR3 does not close with the conserved phenylalanine or tryptophan, likely indicating a read error. In DNA form, the CDR3 reads TGTGCCAGCAGTTTTACAGGTTCCTACGAGCAGTACTTA. It specifies CASSFTGSYEQYL. The chain uses TRBV12-3 or TRBV12-4 and TRBJ2-7, with D perhaps TRBD1 (5 bases). V was cut by 3 bases and J by 1 base, with 7 bases left in between. The CDR3 consists of 13 residues.

This clonotype was seen a few times. The chain couples TRBV6-1 to TRBJ2-7, with 7 bases matching TRBD2. This CDR3 region has 16 residues. With 6 bases clipped from V and 2 bases from J, the junction kept 13 bases outside the gene matches. Germline V gives CDR1 MNHNS, CDR2 SASEGT. CDR3 amino acids: CASRRTSEKSPYEQYF. The CDR3 DNA sequence: TGTGCCAGCAGGAGAACTAGCGAGAAAAGCCCCTACGAGCAGTACTTC.

A few counts support this clonotype. The chain employs TRBV10-3 and TRBJ2-3, with a weak D call TRBD2 (7 bases). V lost 0 bases to trimming and J lost 4 bases, with 14 bases between them. Germline loops: CDR1 ENHRY, CDR2 SYGVKD. This CDR3 is 16 amino acids long. CDR3 DNA sequence: TGTGCCATCAGTGAGTCTTGGGGGCGGGGGTCAGATACGCAGTATTTT. It is translated as CAISESWGRGSDTQYF.

This clonotype was recorded many times. An end of the junction does not agree with germline; a read error may underlie this. This chain joins TRBV3-1 and TRBJ2-5; no clear D gene. CDR1 and CDR2 from the germline V gene are LGHDT and YNNKEL (reference sequence). CDR3 length equals 12 residues. In DNA form, the CDR3 reads TGTGCCAGCAGCCAAGCAACGGCCTATTTCGAGTTC. Translation: CASSQATAYFEF.

Remarks on this clonotype: A single base separates this from a much larger clone, so it may be a read error. This is likely a read error, given that the CDR3 carries no conserved phenylalanine or tryptophan at its end. The chain has TRBV29-1 and TRBJ2-3; 10 nucleotides line up with TRBD2. Germline-derived CDR1 and CDR2 are SQVTM and ANQGSEA. V lost 7 bases and J lost 2; bases outside the gene matches: 9. The CDR3 covers 15 residues. CDR3 region: CSERIAGGITDTQYS. The CDR3 coding sequence is TGCAGCGAGCGGATAGCGGGAGGAATCACAGATACGCAGTATTCT.

There are many counts of this clonotype. The junction departs from the called germline gene at one end, perhaps through a read error. This chain links TRBV20-1 with TRBJ1-6; D is undetermined. Germline loops: CDR1 DFQATT, CDR2 SNEGSKA (reference sequence). This CDR3 contains 14 residues. CDR3 coding DNA: TGCAATGCTAGAGAACCCGCCTATAATTCACCCCTCCACTTT. Translating gives CNAREPAYNSPLHF.